The 30 T cell receptor beta chains below were found in one sample sequenced in a study of memory CD4+ T cells and cytomegalovirus serostatus. The sort gate was single viable CD3+CD4+CD8-CD45RO+ cells for memory CD4+ T cells. Sequencing used immunoSEQ multiplex PCR; TCRdb keeps in-frame clones, though not all of them. This sample has tens of thousands of clones, with approximately 78% found just once. The sample taken for sequencing was memory CD4+ T cells from blood. The receptors shown here come from an adult in good health and CMV-seronegative.

The rearrangement links TRBV10-2 to TRBJ2-7; no reliable D call. The V end was cut by 10 bases, the J end by 6 bases, with 10 bases between. Germline V lookup: CDR1 WSHSY, CDR2 SAAADI. CDR3 length: 10 amino acids. The CDR3 nucleotides are TGCGCCACCGCCCATGCCGAGCAGTACTTC. It is translated as CATAHAEQYF.

The chain joins TRBV30 to TRBJ1-5, with a possible D match to TRBD1 (6 bases). There are 15 residues in the CDR3. V was trimmed by 1 base and J by 0 bases, leaving 10 bases between them. CDR1 is GTSNPN and CDR2 is SVGIG in the germline V gene (reference sequence). The CDR3 spells CAWSDRVNSNQPQHF. In DNA form, the CDR3 reads TGTGCCTGGAGTGACAGGGTAAATAGCAATCAGCCCCAGCATTTT.

CDR3 in DNA: TGTGCCTGGAGTCCAAAGACAGGGGCGATAGAAAAACTGTTTTTT. As protein: CAWSPKTGAIEKLFF. The genes are TRBV30 and TRBJ1-4, with 8 bases identical to TRBD1. The CDR3 totals 15 residues. Germline CDR1 reads GTSNPN; CDR2 reads SVGIG (reference sequence). Trimming took 2 bases from V and 8 from J; bases not matched to a gene: 10.

This clone has just a few counts. The chain employs TRBV19 and TRBJ2-7; D may correspond to TRBD1 or TRBD2 (5 bases each). Germline V gives CDR1 LNHDA, CDR2 SQIVND (reference sequence). Trimming stripped 10 bases from V and 3 bases from J, with 13 bases between. The CDR3 has 12 residues. CDR3 DNA sequence: TGTGCCACCCGGGGCCGGAACTACGAGCAGTACTTC. Its protein is CATRGRNYEQYF.

V usage is TRBV7-9 and J usage is TRBJ1-5; perhaps TRBD1 as D (6 bases). CDR1 and CDR2 from the germline V gene are SEHNR and FQNEAQ (reference sequence). The CDR3 has 17 residues. Trimming removed 5 bases at V and 2 bases at J, with 19 bases between. CDR3 sequence reads: CASSKGSGNRGNQPQHF. The CDR3 DNA is TGTGCCAGCAGCAAGGGAAGCGGGAACAGGGGCAATCAGCCCCAGCATTTT.

The J gene is TRBJ1-1, the V gene TRBV5-1; weak D call: TRBD1 (5 bases). The CDR3 length is 16 residues. The germline gives CDR1 SGHRS, CDR2 YFSETQ. The germline V and J ends were trimmed by 4 bases and 2 bases, with 18 bases remaining between them. CDR3 in DNA: TGCGCCAGCAGCCTGGGACTCCACCTGGGCAACACTGAAGCTTTCTTT. This translates into CASSLGLHLGNTEAFF.

V and J are TRBV29-1 and TRBJ1-1; 9 bases match TRBD1. V was pared by 6 bases and J by 5 bases, with 7 bases of the junction left unmatched. The CDR3 totals 13 residues. CDR1 is SQVTM, CDR2 ANQGSEA, per germline. CDR3 region: CSVDTGGKTEAFF. As DNA, the CDR3 is TGCAGCGTCGATACAGGGGGCAAAACTGAAGCTTTCTTT.

This chain links TRBV30 with TRBJ2-3; D not certain. The CDR3 has 11 amino acids. CDR1 and CDR2 from the germline V gene are GTSNPN and SVGIG (reference sequence). Trimming shortened V by 1 base and J by 9 bases, and 8 bases separated the two germline ends. Here the CDR3 DNA reads TGTGCCTGGAGTGAAGGGATGACGCAGTATTTT. Amino acid sequence: CAWSEGMTQYF.

The chain's CDR3 is CASSPGQGGAGYTF. CDR3 sequence (DNA): TGCGCCAGCAGCCCGGGACAGGGGGGTGCTGGCTACACCTTC. V is TRBV4-1 and J is TRBJ1-2; 11 bases fit TRBD1. Losses at the gene ends were 4 bases for V and 7 bases for J; bases not matched to a gene: 5. Germline V gene lookup returns CDR1 MGHRA and CDR2 YSYEKL. The CDR3 spans 14 residues.

The gene calls are TRBV19 and TRBJ2-7; the D gene is possibly TRBD1 (6 bases). The CDR3 has 15 amino acids. The germline CDR1 and CDR2 sequences are LNHDA and SQIVND (reference sequence). Trimming stripped 7 bases from V and 0 bases from J, with 16 bases between. The CDR3 loop is CASTRRQATSYEQYF. The CDR3 region has the DNA TGTGCCAGTACTCGTCGACAGGCCACCTCCTACGAGCAGTACTTC.

The chain is built from TRBV5-4 and TRBJ2-7, with D hard to call. Germline CDR1 reads SGHNT; CDR2 reads YYREEE (reference sequence). This CDR3 region has 13 residues. Between the trimmed V and J ends, which lost 0 bases and 4 bases, there was a span of 8 bases. CDR3 sequence: CASSLGQNYEQYF. CDR3 coding DNA: TGTGCCAGCAGCTTGGGGCAGAATTACGAGCAGTACTTC.

The V and J genes are TRBV11-2 and TRBJ2-5, with 7 bases fitting TRBD2. With 3 bases clipped from V and 2 bases from J, the junction kept 6 bases outside the gene matches. CDR1 and CDR2 from the germline V gene are SGHAT and FQNNGV. The length of the CDR3 is 15 residues. CDR3 in amino acids: CASSLRGSGQETQYF. CDR3 in DNA: TGTGCCAGCAGCTTGCGGGGGTCGGGACAAGAGACCCAGTACTTC.

This sequence joins TRBV10-2 and TRBJ1-6; the D is unclear. V lost 4 bases and J 10 bases, leaving 11 bases between the germline ends. Germline-derived CDR1 and CDR2 are WSHSY and SAAADI. This CDR3 contains 13 residues. In DNA form, the CDR3 reads TGCGCCAGCAGTGGATCGCCAGCCTCACCCCTCCACTTT. This sequence encodes CASSGSPASPLHF.

The CDR3 here is CASTETGGNQPQHF. In DNA form, the CDR3 reads TGTGCCAGCACCGAGACAGGGGGCAATCAGCCCCAGCATTTT. The chain links TRBV19 to TRBJ1-5; 8 nucleotides agree with TRBD1. The V and J ends lost 9 bases and 2 bases, in that order; junction bases with no gene match: 6. Germline V gene sequence: CDR1 LNHDA, CDR2 SQIVND (reference sequence). The CDR3 is 14 amino acids.

V is TRBV13 and J is TRBJ1-6, with a possible D match to TRBD1 (6 bases). Trimming shortened V by 0 bases and J by 6 bases, and 12 bases separated the two germline ends. This CDR3 is built from 16 residues. The germline CDR1 and CDR2 sequences are PRHDT and FYEKMQ (reference sequence). The CDR3 bases are TGTGCCAGCAGCTTAGGGCAGGACAGCTTTAATTCACCCCTCCACTTT. This gives the protein CASSLGQDSFNSPLHF.

This clone has only a few counts. The V gene is TRBV5-1, the J gene TRBJ2-1; no reliable D call. Trimming removed 3 bases at V and 2 bases at J, with 6 bases between. Germline V lookup: CDR1 SGHRS, CDR2 YFSETQ. This CDR3 contains 13 residues. The CDR3 DNA sequence: TGCGCCAGCAGCTCCGACCCCTACAATGAGCAGTTCTTC. Translation: CASSSDPYNEQFF.

This rearrangement joins TRBV6-1 to TRBJ1-2; tentative D call: TRBD1 (6 bases). V was clipped by 6 bases and J by 0 bases, with 11 bases between them. The CDR3 loop spans 14 amino acids. The germline V gene encodes CDR1 MNHNS and CDR2 SASEGT. The CDR3 DNA is TGTGCCAGCAGAGGACAGTTAGCTAACTATGGCTACACCTTC. Encoded protein: CASRGQLANYGYTF.

The rearrangement joins TRBV5-1 to TRBJ1-6, with D possibly matching TRBD1 (5 bases). This CDR3 has 16 amino acids. From germline, CDR1 is SGHRS and CDR2 YFSETQ. Between the trimmed V and J ends, which lost 4 bases and 8 bases, there was a span of 19 bases. CDR3 in amino acids: CASSPEKGQGHSPLHF. CDR3 bases: TGCGCCAGCAGCCCGGAGAAGGGGCAGGGCCATTCACCCCTCCACTTT.

V gene TRBV30 combines with J gene TRBJ1-4; 9 bases agree with TRBD1. The CDR3 contains 14 residues. Germline CDR1 reads GTSNPN; CDR2 reads SVGIG (reference sequence). Trimming took 4 bases from V and 7 from J; bases not matched to a gene: 7. The CDR3 protein is CAWMGDRATEKLFF. CDR3 in DNA: TGTGCCTGGATGGGGGACAGGGCGACTGAAAAACTGTTTTTT.

The chain uses TRBV7-7 and TRBJ2-2; a weak D match, TRBD2 (6 bases). CDR3 length equals 16 residues. Germline CDR1 is SSHAT and CDR2 is FNYEAQ (reference sequence). V lost 5 bases, J lost 0 bases, and 13 bases lay in between. The CDR3 sequence is CASSQELAANTGELFF. The CDR3 bases are TGTGCCAGCAGCCAGGAACTAGCAGCGAACACCGGGGAGCTGTTTTTT. The full variable domain, completed using reference TRBV7-7 and TRBJ2-2, is GAGVSQSPRYKVTKRGQDVTLRCDPISSHATLYWYQQALGQGPEFLTYFNYEAQPDKSGLPSDRFSAERPEGSISTLTIQRTEQRDSAMYRCASSQELAANTGELFFGEGSRLTVL.

The chain carries TRBV5-1 and TRBJ1-3; 7 positions agree with TRBD1. The V segment lost 2 bases and the J segment 2 bases; nucleotides outside the gene matches: 4. Germline V gives CDR1 SGHRS, CDR2 YFSETQ. The CDR3 loop spans 15 amino acids. CDR3 sequence: CASSFTGEPGNTIYF. CDR3 DNA sequence: TGCGCCAGCAGCTTTACAGGGGAACCTGGAAACACCATATATTTT.

The V gene is TRBV6-5, the J gene TRBJ2-1; tentatively, D is TRBD1 (6 bases). From germline, CDR1 is MNHEY and CDR2 SVGAGI. The CDR3 runs 16 residues. V gave up 3 bases and J gave up 1 base, with 13 bases separating them. The CDR3 here is CASSYITGRSYNEQFF. CDR3 sequence (DNA): TGTGCCAGCAGTTATATAACAGGGAGATCCTACAATGAGCAGTTCTTC.

V gene TRBV7-8 combines with J gene TRBJ1-2; TRBD1 is a possible D gene (6 bases). CDR3 length: 12 amino acids. The germline V and J ends were trimmed by 8 bases and 9 bases, with 16 bases remaining between them. Germline CDR1 and CDR2: SGHVS and FQNEAQ. The CDR3 protein is CASDSGTSSYTF. The CDR3 DNA reads as TGTGCCAGCGATTCCGGGACATCCAGCTACACCTTC. Full variable domain (remainder filled in from reference TRBV7-8 and TRBJ1-2): GAGVSQSPRYKVAKRGQDVALRCDPISGHVSLFWYQQALGQGPEFLTYFQNEAQLDKSGLPSDRFFAERPEGSVSTLKIQRTQQEDSAVYLCASDSGTSSYTFGSGTRLTVV.

The genes are TRBV30 and TRBJ2-2; no reliable D call. CDR1 is GTSNPN and CDR2 is SVGIG in the germline V gene (reference sequence). Trimming left V 2 bases short and J 7 bases short, with 11 bases between. The CDR3 is made up of 13 amino acids. CDR3 sequence (DNA): TGTGCCTGGAGTCGCTTTGGCGACGGGGAGCTGTTTTTT. It translates to CAWSRFGDGELFF. The entire variable domain, with the rest obtained from reference TRBV30 and TRBJ2-2, is as follows: SQTIHQWPATLVQPVGSPLSLECTVEGTSNPNLYWYRQAAGRGLQLLFYSVGIGQISSEVPQNLSASRPQDRQFILSSKKLLLSDSGFYLCAWSRFGDGELFFGEGSRLTVL.

V and J are TRBV27 and TRBJ2-7; TRBD1 matches 10 bases. This CDR3 spans 15 amino acids. Germline V gives CDR1 MNHEY, CDR2 SMNVEV (reference sequence). The ends lost 3 bases at V and 0 bases at J; junction bases unmatched: 2. The CDR3 DNA reads as TGTGCCAGCAGTTTCCGGGACAGGGGCTCCTACGAGCAGTACTTC. This gives the protein CASSFRDRGSYEQYF.

The CDR3, as DNA: TGTGCCAGCAGCTCAGCCGGGACAGGGGGATCGTTGAATGGCTACACCTTC. Protein sequence: CASSSAGTGGSLNGYTF. V is TRBV5-4 and J is TRBJ1-2, with TRBD1 matching over 11 bases. The germline CDR1 and CDR2 sequences are SGHNT and YYREEE (reference sequence). The CDR3 has 17 residues. With 3 bases clipped from V and 6 bases from J, the junction kept 13 bases outside the gene matches.

This chain links TRBV7-8 with TRBJ1-4, with D perhaps matching TRBD1 (6 bases). The CDR3 totals 16 residues. CDR1 is SGHVS and CDR2 is FQNEAQ in the germline V gene. V shed 1 base and J shed 3 bases, with 12 bases lying between them. This CDR3 is CASSLGGGRANEKLFF. In nucleotides, the CDR3 is TGTGCCAGCAGCTTAGGTGGGGGCCGGGCTAATGAAAAACTGTTTTTT.

The chain recombines TRBV7-2 with TRBJ1-2; 7 bases map to TRBD1. J gave up 4 bases and V 5 bases, and 4 bases lay outside the gene matches. CDR1 SGHTA and CDR2 FQGNSA come from the germline V gene. This CDR3 region has 13 residues. CDR3 bases: TGTGCCAGCAGCCTGCGACAGGGCTATGGCTACACCTTC. Translating it yields CASSLRQGYGYTF.

This rearrangement joins TRBV5-6 to TRBJ1-2, with 7 bases lining up with TRBD1. The V and J ends lost 4 bases and 8 bases, in that order; junction bases with no gene match: 11. Germline CDR1 SGHDT, CDR2 YYEEEE. The CDR3 is made up of 14 amino acids. The CDR3 nucleotides are TGTGCCAGCAGCCCCCCCGACAGGGAATACGGCTACACCTTC. Translating it yields CASSPPDREYGYTF.

This CDR3 reads CASNTIRQGAKNIQYF. The CDR3 DNA reads TGTGCCAGTAATACTATTAGACAGGGGGCCAAAAACATTCAGTACTTC. The chain uses TRBV19 and TRBJ2-4, with 8 bases matching TRBD1. The CDR3 is made up of 16 amino acids. Germline V gives CDR1 LNHDA, CDR2 SQIVND (reference sequence). V dropped 7 bases and J dropped 1; count of bases not matched to a gene: 9.